The 31 T cell receptor beta chains below were found in one sample sequenced in a study of long-term antiretroviral therapy in people with HIV. The run of the v3.0 immunoSEQ assay was at survey level. Using immunoSEQ multiplex PCR, the repertoire was profiled, and TCRdb retains in-frame clones only, with some absent. This table holds about 15,000 clones, approximately 81% found once. The specimen was unsorted PBMCs, collected about 3.1 years after starting antiretroviral therapy. Source of these receptors: a middle-aged woman with HIV.

The genes are TRBV5-1 and TRBJ1-2; TRBD1 agrees at 9 bases. The germline CDR1 and CDR2 sequences are SGHRS and YFSETQ. J was trimmed by 2 bases and V by 0 bases; bases with no gene match: 5. The CDR3 extends over 16 amino acids. This chain's CDR3 is CASSLDGTGINYGYTF. The CDR3 nucleotides read TGCGCCAGCAGCTTGGATGGGACAGGGATCAACTATGGCTACACCTTC.

In this sample, this clone turned up a few times. V is TRBV19 and J is TRBJ2-4; D perhaps matches TRBD1 (6 bases). The CDR3 totals 14 residues. V lost 5 bases and J lost 7, with 15 bases in between. Per germline, CDR1 LNHDA and CDR2 SQIVND (reference sequence). DNA of the CDR3: TGTGCCAGTAGTCGGCAGGTGCAGGGGAACATTCAGTACTTC. Its protein is CASSRQVQGNIQYF.

This chain connects TRBV12-5 to TRBJ2-5, with D possibly matching TRBD2 (5 bases). CDR3 size: 13 residues. CDR1 LGHNT and CDR2 FRNRAP come from the germline V gene. The V end was cut by 7 bases, the J end by 5 bases, with 14 bases between. The DNA of the CDR3 is TGTGCTAGTGCCCGGGGTAGGGCGGAGACCCAGTACTTC. Translating it yields CASARGRAETQYF.

The V and J genes are TRBV2 and TRBJ2-2; D unclear. The CDR3 consists of 15 residues. Germline V gives CDR1 SNHLY, CDR2 FYNNEI. V shed 6 bases and J shed 3 bases, with 14 bases lying between them. The CDR3 DNA reads TGTGCCAGCAGCAAAGCCCCCCGGGACACCGGGGAGCTGTTTTTT. The encoded protein is CASSKAPRDTGELFF. Complete variable domain (other parts from reference TRBV2 and TRBJ2-2): EPEVTQTPSHQVTQMGQEVILRCVPISNHLYFYWYRQILGQKVEFLVSFYNNEISEKSEIFDDQFSVERPDGSNFTLKIRSTKLEDSAMYFCASSKAPRDTGELFFGEGSRLTVL.

The chain is built from TRBV5-1 and TRBJ1-1; D is uncertain. The V end lost 0 bases, the J end lost 0 bases, and 9 bases lay between the germline ends. The CDR3 spans 15 residues. CDR1 and CDR2 (germline): SGHRS, YFSETQ. For the CDR3, the DNA is TGCGCCAGCAGCTTGGGGAAGAGGATGAACACTGAAGCTTTCTTT. This codes for CASSLGKRMNTEAFF.

This chain links TRBV5-4 with TRBJ2-5; 7 nucleotides agree with TRBD2. V dropped 1 base and J dropped 5; count of bases not matched to a gene: 2. The V gene's germline CDR1 is SGHNT and CDR2 YYREEE (reference sequence). The CDR3 is 13 residues long. CDR3: CASSLWGGETQYF. CDR3 DNA sequence: TGTGCCAGCAGCTTGTGGGGGGGGGAGACCCAGTACTTC.

The chain is built from TRBV2 and TRBJ1-6; 7 bases map to TRBD1. The germline V gene has CDR1 SNHLY and CDR2 FYNNEI. The CDR3 contains 16 residues. Trimming removed 6 bases from V and 0 bases from J; junction bases left unmatched: 5. The chain's CDR3 is CASRNRDSSYNSPLHF. The CDR3 coding sequence is TGTGCCAGCAGGAACCGGGACAGCTCCTATAATTCACCCCTCCACTTT.

This sequence joins TRBV30 and TRBJ2-7, with 13 bases that match TRBD2. The V gene's germline CDR1 is GTSNPN and CDR2 SVGIG (reference sequence). This CDR3 has 13 amino acids. V lost 2 bases to trimming and J lost 9 bases; unmatched junction nucleotides: 4. CDR3 in amino acids: CAWSRLAGGGQYF. The CDR3 region has the DNA TGTGCCTGGAGTAGACTAGCGGGGGGCGGGCAGTACTTC.

The genes are TRBV4-1 and TRBJ1-2; TRBD1 might be the D (5 bases). The CDR3 has 17 amino acids. CDR1 is MGHRA and CDR2 is YSYEKL in the germline V gene. Trimming removed 0 bases from V and 6 bases from J, with 20 bases in between. CDR3 region: CASSQDAIGLTGHGYTF. The CDR3 bases are TGCGCCAGCAGCCAAGATGCCATAGGACTTACAGGTCATGGCTACACCTTC.

The chain uses TRBV7-2 and TRBJ1-4; D gene unclear. V lost 7 bases and J 0 bases, leaving 12 bases between the germline ends. CDR3 size: 15 residues. The V gene's germline CDR1 is SGHTA and CDR2 FQGNSA. CDR3 bases: TGTGCCAGCACCCAAGGGCGGGCAACTAATGAAAAACTGTTTTTT. Residues: CASTQGRATNEKLFF.

This sequence joins TRBV19 and TRBJ1-4, with a weak D call TRBD1 (6 bases). This CDR3 contains 13 residues. Germline CDR1 reads LNHDA; CDR2 reads SQIVND (reference sequence). The ends were cut back, 5 bases at V and 6 bases at J, with 10 bases in the middle. The CDR3 sequence is CASSWAGDEKLFF. Written as DNA, the CDR3 is TGTGCCAGTAGTTGGGCAGGGGATGAAAAACTGTTTTTT.

This sequence joins TRBV5-1 and TRBJ2-2, with unresolved D. The CDR3 length is 14 residues. Per the germline V gene, CDR1 is SGHRS and CDR2 is YFSETQ. Trimming removed 0 bases at V and 4 bases at J, with 7 bases between. CDR3 bases: TGCGCCAGCAGCTTGGAGGCCCGCACCGGGGAGCTGTTTTTT. Its protein product is CASSLEARTGELFF.

This chain joins TRBV2 and TRBJ1-1; TRBD1 is a possible D gene (5 bases). Germline V lookup: CDR1 SNHLY, CDR2 FYNNEI. Trimming stripped 5 bases from V and 8 bases from J, with 18 bases between. CDR3 length: 14 residues. The CDR3, as DNA: TGTGCCAGCAGTTCCAGGGTAGCAACTGCCGAAGCTTTCTTT. Protein product: CASSSRVATAEAFF. The full variable domain, with the rest looked up from reference TRBV2 and TRBJ1-1, is EPEVTQTPSHQVTQMGQEVILRCVPISNHLYFYWYRQILGQKVEFLVSFYNNEISEKSEIFDDQFSVERPDGSNFTLKIRSTKLEDSAMYFCASSSRVATAEAFFGQGTRLTVV.

The V and J genes are TRBV6-5 and TRBJ1-1; possibly TRBD1 for D (6 bases). The germline V gene has CDR1 MNHEY and CDR2 SVGAGI. This CDR3 has 16 residues. Trimming cost V 0 bases and J 7 bases, with 18 bases left between them. CDR3: CASSYSRPGAWGEAFF. CDR3 nucleotides: TGTGCCAGCAGTTACTCCCGTCCGGGGGCCTGGGGTGAAGCTTTCTTT.

The chain links TRBV6-6 to TRBJ2-3; 10 bases agree with TRBD2. Germline V gene data show CDR1 as MNHNY and CDR2 as SVGAGI (reference sequence). Losses at the gene ends were 6 bases for V and 4 bases for J; bases not matched to a gene: 7. The CDR3 has 15 residues. The CDR3 nucleotides are TGTGCCAGCAGCCCAAGCGGGGGGGCAGCAGATACGCAGTATTTT. Residues: CASSPSGGAADTQYF.

The chain is built from TRBV11-3 and TRBJ2-4, with D possibly being TRBD2 (6 bases). The CDR3 extends over 13 amino acids. V was trimmed by 0 bases and J by 6 bases, leaving 6 bases between them. CDR1 and CDR2 (germline): SGHNT, YENEEA. CDR3 DNA sequence: TGTGCCAGCAGCTTAGAGGAGGGAAACATTCAGTACTTC. This gives the protein CASSLEEGNIQYF.

Details on this clone: Different DNA sequences within this sample yield the same CDR3. This chain uses TRBV15 with TRBJ2-3, with a tentative D call TRBD2 (7 bases). The germline V gene has CDR1 LNHNV and CDR2 YYDKDF (reference sequence). The CDR3 sequence is 17 residues long. V was clipped by 3 bases and J by 2 bases, with 18 bases between them. The CDR3 region has the DNA TGTGCCACCAGCAGCCAAGGGGGGGAGCCAATCACAGATACGCAGTATTTT. Its translation is CATSSQGGEPITDTQYF.

V usage is TRBV29-1 and J usage is TRBJ2-3; D is unresolved. This CDR3 has 14 amino acids. V lost 3 bases, J lost 2 bases, and 12 bases lay in between. Germline V gives CDR1 SQVTM, CDR2 ANQGSEA. The CDR3 DNA is TGCAGCGTTGACAGGCCCCCCCCCACAGATACGCAGTATTTT. It encodes CSVDRPPPTDTQYF.

The chain uses TRBV5-1 and TRBJ1-4; the D is unclear. With 1 base removed from V and 0 bases from J, the gap between germline ends came to 4 bases. The CDR3 runs 14 residues. Germline V gene lookup returns CDR1 SGHRS and CDR2 YFSETQ. DNA for the CDR3: TGCGCCAGCAGCTTGACACCAACTAATGAAAAACTGTTTTTT. Protein product: CASSLTPTNEKLFF.

The chain is built from TRBV10-3 and TRBJ1-5; no clear D. V lost 0 bases and J 6 bases, leaving 15 bases between the germline ends. The CDR3 has 16 amino acids. Germline CDR1 is ENHRY and CDR2 is SYGVKD. Written as DNA, the CDR3 is TGTGCCATCAGTGAGTCTAAAGGGTCCTCGGCTCAGCCCCAGCATTTT. Amino acids: CAISESKGSSAQPQHF.

The rearrangement uses TRBV30 and TRBJ1-1, with D uncertain. The CDR3 totals 12 residues. CDR1 and CDR2 (germline): GTSNPN, SVGIG (reference sequence). Trimming left V 3 bases short and J 4 bases short, with 9 bases between. CDR3 residues: CAWSEPGTEAFF. DNA for the CDR3: TGTGCCTGGAGCGAACCTGGCACTGAAGCTTTCTTT.

Here the CDR3 reads CSVETNDGGYTF. In DNA, the CDR3 is TGCAGCGTTGAAACTAATGATGGTGGCTACACCTTC. The chain is built from TRBV29-1 and TRBJ1-2; the D is unclear. The CDR3 contains 12 residues. Trimming pared 2 bases from V and 7 bases from J, leaving 11 bases between. Germline values: CDR1 SQVTM, CDR2 ANQGSEA.

The chain uses TRBV30 and TRBJ1-3, with D possibly matching TRBD1 (5 bases). The CDR3 totals 14 residues. V gave up 8 bases and J gave up 0 bases, with 14 bases separating them. Germline-derived CDR1 and CDR2 are GTSNPN and SVGIG (reference sequence). CDR3 sequence reads: CATGQHNSGNTIYF. As DNA, the CDR3 is TGTGCCACGGGGCAGCATAACTCTGGAAACACCATATATTTT.

V and J are TRBV18 and TRBJ2-5; D remains ambiguous. Germline CDR1 reads KGHSH; CDR2 reads LQKENI. V was pared by 0 bases and J by 3 bases, with 8 bases between. CDR3 length: 14 amino acids. The CDR3 sequence is CASSPPHGEETQYF. The CDR3, as DNA: TGTGCCAGCTCACCACCGCACGGTGAAGAGACCCAGTACTTC.

The J gene is TRBJ1-2, the V gene TRBV6-5; D possibly corresponds to TRBD1 (6 bases). The CDR3 length is 12 residues. Germline CDR1 reads MNHEY; CDR2 reads SVGAGI. V was pared by 3 bases and J by 7 bases, with 9 bases between. The DNA of the CDR3 is TGTGCCAGCAGTTATAGGGGGTTTGGCTACACCTTC. Amino acids: CASSYRGFGYTF.

This clone appeared a single time. The chain carries TRBV6-6 and TRBJ2-5; no definite D call. The V end was cut by 0 bases, the J end by 1 base, with 6 bases between. Germline V CDR1 and CDR2: MNHNY, SVGAGI (reference sequence). The CDR3 extends over 14 amino acids. CDR3: CASSYSGRQETQYF. The DNA of the CDR3 is TGTGCCAGCAGTTACTCTGGCCGCCAAGAGACCCAGTACTTC.

Concerning this clone: One junction end disagrees with the germline gene, perhaps due to a read error. V gene TRBV7-7 combines with J gene TRBJ2-3; no definite D call. The CDR3 has 14 amino acids. Looked up from germline, CDR1 is SSHAT and CDR2 is FNYEAQ (reference sequence). The CDR3 reads CASSRGQGTDTQYF. The CDR3 region has the DNA TGTGCTAGCAGCCGTGGGCAGGGCACAGATACGCAGTATTTT.

The chain combines TRBV18 with TRBJ1-1, with TRBD1 matching 11 bases. J gave up 6 bases and V 6 bases, and 6 bases lay outside the gene matches. Germline V CDR1 and CDR2: KGHSH, LQKENI. There are 14 residues in the CDR3. CDR3: CASSGTGGDSEAFF. The CDR3 DNA reads as TGTGCCAGCTCCGGGACAGGGGGGGATTCTGAAGCTTTCTTT.

This clone was seen a handful of times. This chain connects TRBV6-6 to TRBJ1-5; the match to TRBD1 covers 9 bases. CDR1 and CDR2 (germline): MNHNY, SVGAGI (reference sequence). The V gene end was trimmed by 6 bases and the J gene end by 3 bases; junction bases not matched to a gene: 9. The length of the CDR3 is 16 residues. In DNA form, the CDR3 reads TGTGCCAGCAGATGGGACAGGGATACTCACAATCAGCCCCAGCATTTT. It yields the protein CASRWDRDTHNQPQHF.

The V and J genes are TRBV10-3 and TRBJ1-5; 10 bases match TRBD1. CDR1 is ENHRY, CDR2 SYGVKD, per germline. With V trimmed by 10 bases and J by 5 bases, 11 bases remained unmatched. This CDR3 has 15 residues. DNA for the CDR3: TGTGCCACCAGGTCCGGGACAGGGGAGTATCAGCCCCAGCATTTT. This sequence encodes CATRSGTGEYQPQHF.

This chain uses TRBV6-5 with TRBJ2-1; D is unclear. The CDR3 has 15 amino acids. V lost 0 bases to trimming and J lost 4 bases, with 10 bases between them. Germline V gives CDR1 MNHEY, CDR2 SVGAGI. The DNA of the CDR3 is TGTGCCAGCAGTTACTCGAGGTCTCCTTACAATGAGCAGTTCTTC. It encodes CASSYSRSPYNEQFF.